This T cell receptor (beta chain) was recorded in a study of T cell responses to AZD1222 COVID-19 vaccine (dated by TCRdb to 2020 to 2023). As for the study more broadly: AZD1222 recipients given second doses at about 4 weeks or at about 12 weeks were pooled, since spike-specific TCR depth and breadth were not found to differ between the two schedules. TCR sequencing was performed for 230 to 250 trial participants, of whom approximately 200 were given two doses of AZD1222 and 26 were given two doses of MenACWY control vaccine. Enrollment into the trials was organized by age into subgroups of 18-55, 56-69 and 70-plus years, and those subgroups contained roughly 140, 27 and 60 TCR-sequenced participants, respectively. The full study reports these points: The vaccine-associated CD4 TCRs covered the entire spike protein, and the dominant responses fell in regions 160-218 and 743-854. Participants were mostly white British, with more females than males. The authors suggested clonal diversity may have been underestimated. In the small 56-69-year group, the increase in depth fell short of significance, most likely because of low power. Conclusions about previously exposed vaccinees are limited because only six or seven AZD1222 recipients were SARS-CoV-2 seropositive at baseline. Reportedly, almost half of the unique spike-specific TCRs recognized epitopes lying outside the regions that are mutated in the B.1.351 and B.1.1.7 variants. Because no day 14 peak-response samples were available, the repertoires could be characterized only after the peak T cell response. Spike-specific TCR breadth and depth rose significantly after two AZD1222 doses compared with day 0 and with MenACWY recipients.

A remark on this clone: What this receptor recognizes is not known. Qualities for individual bases were not recorded, and no much larger clone is one base off.

From a lookup of the germline V gene (reference sequence), CDR1 and CDR2 are MNHEY and SMNVEV. V and J are trimmed by 5 bases and 3 bases, and the gene matches miss 7 bases of the junction. Measured from the cysteine to the phenylalanine, the CDR3 is 15 residues long. Kept here is only the CDR3 DNA, which spans 45 bases and is read in frame from base 1. The CDR3 regions of human TCRbeta chains were subjected to immunosequencing. The authors processed their data as follows. TCRs in the repertoires were matched against a reference library of SARS-CoV-2-specific TCRs that had been generated with the MIRA antigen-specificity platform. Breadth meant the fraction of unique TCRs that were SARS-CoV-2-associated, whereas depth meant the fraction of total T cells that were SARS-CoV-2-associated. Using the MIRA data, every spike-specific TCR was mapped to the spike region that the TCR reacted to and assigned to either a CD4 or a CD8 class. Log10-transformed breadth and depth values were compared by one-way ANOVA with Sidak's multiple comparisons tests. Drawn from immuneACCESS, this table holds only the in-frame rearrangements with V and J called that TCRdb kept. Clones are partly lost; checked studies trace under half to an unresolved V gene and leave the rest unexplained. The V and J calls and clone size come from that table; D and trimming were worked out from the DNA. Recorded for this sample are over 100,000 clones; approximately 88% of them occurred a single time. The ten largest account for more than 15% of the sample.

The time point label here, explained by the study, means: baseline before first vaccination. Samples from vaccinated people were obtained from the UK trials COV001 and COV002, which included a single-blind randomized controlled phase 2/3 trial of AZD1222 (ChAdOx1 nCoV-19) in healthy adults. For TCRbeta chain sequencing, PBMC samples were collected from trial participants at day 0 and at day 28 after the second dose. The sequenced sample was peripheral blood, obtained on day 0 of AZD1222 vaccination. The TCR comes from an adult in good health. The V and J segments used are TRBV27 and TRBJ1-5; 7 of the junction bases match TRBD1. The bases are TGTGCCAGCAGTGCAAACAGGGGTATCAATCAGCCCCAGCATTTT. Translation gives CASSANRGINQPQHF.